These 19 T cell receptor beta chains were all obtained from the same sample, sequenced in a study of blood T cell repertoires in COVID-19 (dated by TCRdb to 2018 to 2021). Library creation used the immunoSEQ multiplex PCR assay. TCRdb stores this immuneACCESS table with in-frame sequences only. Part of the clones is absent; in the studies checked, under half of the shortfall reflects unresolved V genes, and no reason is known for the rest. The sample yields under 100,000 clones; 90% were counted once. The leading ten clones occupy 5% to 6.5% of the sample. Sequenced input: peripheral blood. These receptors all stem from a man aged 45 to 65 with acute or convalescent COVID-19.

The chain couples TRBV5-1 to TRBJ2-1, with TRBD1 matching over 10 bases. This CDR3 spans 16 amino acids. CDR1 is SGHRS and CDR2 is YFSETQ in the germline V gene. Germline trimming cut 1 base from V and 9 bases from J; bases unmatched to any gene: 10. Here the CDR3 DNA reads TGCGCCAGCAGCTTGTGGGACAGGGGACCCGGTGGTGAGCAGTTCTTC. This encodes CASSLWDRGPGGEQFF.

The chain has TRBV11-3 and TRBJ2-5; tentatively, D is TRBD2 (6 bases). V dropped 5 bases and J dropped 5 bases, with 12 bases sitting between them. Germline CDR1 SGHNT, CDR2 YENEEA. The CDR3 is made up of 13 amino acids. The CDR3 reads CASSQTSRETQYF. The DNA of the CDR3 is TGTGCCAGCAGCCAAACTAGCAGGGAGACCCAGTACTTC.

The chain has TRBV15 and TRBJ2-1, with TRBD2 identical over 11 bases. Germline values: CDR1 LNHNV, CDR2 YYDKDF (reference sequence). This CDR3 has 16 amino acids. V was pared by 1 base and J by 4 bases, with 3 bases of the junction left unmatched. CDR3 sequence: CATSRVPSGRYNEQFF. The CDR3 region has the DNA TGTGCCACCAGCAGAGTCCCTAGCGGGAGGTACAATGAGCAGTTCTTC.

The chain carries TRBV11-3 and TRBJ2-3, with 15 bases that match TRBD2. Germline V lookup: CDR1 SGHNT, CDR2 YENEEA. The CDR3 contains 20 residues. The V segment lost 4 bases and the J segment 0 bases; nucleotides outside the gene matches: 11. This CDR3 reads CASSSRTSGRVTGSTDTQYF. The CDR3 nucleotides are TGTGCCAGCAGCTCCCGGACTAGCGGGAGGGTGACAGGGAGCACAGATACGCAGTATTTT.

V is TRBV7-8 and J is TRBJ2-2; 12 bases map to TRBD2. Germline CDR1 SGHVS, CDR2 FQNEAQ. J gave up 7 bases and V 2 bases, and 2 bases lay outside the gene matches. The CDR3 is made up of 15 amino acids. CDR3 region: CASSLLAGGGGELFF. The CDR3 bases are TGTGCCAGCAGCTTACTAGCGGGAGGGGGCGGGGAGCTGTTTTTT.

The gene calls are TRBV24-1 and TRBJ1-1, with D unresolved. Germline-derived CDR1 and CDR2 are KGHDR and SFDVKD. The length of the CDR3 is 14 residues. V lost 2 bases to trimming and J lost 2 bases, with 8 bases between them. The CDR3 nucleotides read TGTGCCACCAGTGATTCGGGAAGAAACACTGAAGCTTTCTTT. Its protein is CATSDSGRNTEAFF.

The chain links TRBV23-1 to TRBJ1-5, with 9 bases identical to TRBD1. TRBV23-1 is placed among ORFs of uncertain function. The CDR3 contains 15 residues. V was pared by 6 bases and J by 7 bases, with 10 bases of the junction left unmatched. In DNA, the CDR3 is TGCGCCAGCAGCTACCCAGGGACAGGGCACCAGCCCCAGCATTTT. Translated: CASSYPGTGHQPQHF.

V usage is TRBV6-5 and J usage is TRBJ2-2; D ambiguous. V was pared by 9 bases and J by 0 bases, with 11 bases between. The CDR3 contains 14 residues. Per germline, CDR1 MNHEY and CDR2 SVGAGI. In DNA form, the CDR3 reads TGTGCCAGTCCCGCGTTCGCGAACACCGGGGAGCTGTTTTTT. This encodes CASPAFANTGELFF.

This clone has a handful of counts. The V gene is TRBV7-7, the J gene TRBJ2-1, with 8 bases aligning to TRBD1. The trim removed 5 bases at V and 7 bases at J, leaving 16 bases unmatched. The V gene's germline CDR1 is SSHAT and CDR2 FNYEAQ (reference sequence). This CDR3 has 17 residues. CDR3 region: CASSPIMSHTGGNEQFF. In DNA, the CDR3 is TGTGCCAGCAGCCCCATTATGTCCCACACAGGGGGGAATGAGCAGTTCTTC. Together with reference TRBV7-7 and TRBJ2-1, the CDR3 gives the full variable domain: GAGVSQSPRYKVTKRGQDVTLRCDPISSHATLYWYQQALGQGPEFLTYFNYEAQPDKSGLPSDRFSAERPEGSISTLTIQRTEQRDSAMYRCASSPIMSHTGGNEQFFGPGTRLTVL.

The chain is built from TRBV7-2 and TRBJ2-7; tentative D call: TRBD2 (6 bases). V was trimmed by 2 bases and J by 6 bases, leaving 23 bases between them. The CDR3 runs 17 residues. Per the germline V gene, CDR1 is SGHTA and CDR2 is FQGNSA. The CDR3 spells CASSLLGATSWESEQYF. CDR3 DNA: TGTGCCAGCAGCTTATTAGGGGCGACTAGTTGGGAAAGCGAGCAGTACTTC. The variable domain in full, with the rest retrieved from reference TRBV7-2 and TRBJ2-7, is GAGVSQSPSNKVTEKGKDVELRCDPISGHTALYWYRQSLGQGLEFLIYFQGNSAPDKSGLPSDRFSAERTGGSVSTLTIQRTQQEDSAVYLCASSLLGATSWESEQYFGPGTRLTVT.

This clone has only one observation. The CDR3 reads CASSLTRGSSYNEQFF. CDR3 coding DNA: TGTGCCAGCAGCTTAACCCGGGGTAGCTCCTACAATGAGCAGTTCTTC. The genes are TRBV13 and TRBJ2-1; perhaps TRBD2 as D (5 bases). Trimming took 2 bases from V and 0 from J, leaving 11 bases between them. Germline V gives CDR1 PRHDT, CDR2 FYEKMQ (reference sequence). This CDR3 has 16 amino acids.

The chain couples TRBV11-1 to TRBJ1-2; D may be TRBD1 (5 bases). The CDR3 is 16 amino acids. With 5 bases removed from V and 4 bases from J, the gap between germline ends came to 20 bases. Germline V gives CDR1 SGHAT, CDR2 FQDESV (reference sequence). CDR3 amino acids: CASSHPRGEGSYGYTF. As DNA, the CDR3 is TGTGCCAGCAGCCACCCGCGAGGGGAGGGAAGCTATGGCTACACCTTC.

The chain joins TRBV2 to TRBJ2-1, with D tentatively TRBD2 (5 bases). The CDR3 sequence is 14 residues long. Per germline, CDR1 SNHLY and CDR2 FYNNEI. The germline V and J ends were trimmed by 6 bases and 6 bases, with 15 bases remaining between them. CDR3 region: CASRRGPASNEQFF. The CDR3 region has the DNA TGTGCCAGCAGGAGAGGGCCCGCTAGCAATGAGCAGTTCTTC.

The rearrangement links TRBV5-1 to TRBJ1-1; tentatively, D is TRBD1 (6 bases). The CDR3 extends over 14 amino acids. Germline assignment: CDR1 SGHRS and CDR2 YFSETQ. V dropped 0 bases and J dropped 3 bases, with 9 bases sitting between them. CDR3 DNA: TGCGCCAGCAGCTTGGCCTCAGGGGACACTGAAGCTTTCTTT. It is translated as CASSLASGDTEAFF.

This chain links TRBV10-3 with TRBJ2-3, with D maybe TRBD1 (6 bases). Germline V gene lookup returns CDR1 ENHRY and CDR2 SYGVKD. The CDR3 covers 16 residues. Trimming shortened V by 5 bases and J by 2 bases, and 17 bases separated the two germline ends. The CDR3 region is CAISSSGRDNTDTQYF. The DNA for the CDR3 is TGTGCCATCAGTAGTTCGGGACGGGACAACACAGATACGCAGTATTTT.

This clone was picked up one time. The same CDR3 is also encoded by other DNA sequences in this sample. The J gene is TRBJ2-2, the V gene TRBV11-2, with 12 nucleotides matching TRBD2. CDR3 length: 15 amino acids. The germline gives CDR1 SGHAT, CDR2 FQNNGV. With 5 bases clipped from V and 5 bases from J, the junction kept 3 bases outside the gene matches. CDR3 coding DNA: TGTGCCAGCAGCCTCGGACTAGCGGGAACCGGGGAGCTGTTTTTT. Amino acid sequence: CASSLGLAGTGELFF.

V gene TRBV11-2 combines with J gene TRBJ2-3; D is perhaps TRBD2 (6 bases). From germline, CDR1 is SGHAT and CDR2 FQNNGV. The CDR3 sequence is 15 residues long. V gave up 4 bases and J gave up 6 bases, with 17 bases separating them. The CDR3 loop is CASSSILAVWDTQYF. The CDR3 region has the DNA TGTGCCAGCAGCTCTATACTAGCCGTTTGGGATACGCAGTATTTT. The full variable domain, with the rest looked up from reference TRBV11-2 and TRBJ2-3, is EAGVAQSPRYKIIEKRQSVAFWCNPISGHATLYWYQQILGQGPKLLIQFQNNGVVDDSQLPKDRFSAERLKGVDSTLKIQPAKLEDSAVYLCASSSILAVWDTQYFGPGTRLTVL.

The chain carries TRBV19 and TRBJ2-7; 8 nucleotides match TRBD1. Germline CDR1 and CDR2: LNHDA and SQIVND (reference sequence). V shed 10 bases and J 3 bases; nucleotides not matched to a gene: 14. The CDR3 length is 15 residues. The CDR3 spells CATRSGTGSFYEQYF. The CDR3 DNA follows: TGTGCCACGCGATCCGGGACAGGATCCTTCTACGAGCAGTACTTC.

The chain carries TRBV10-3 and TRBJ2-7; D unresolved. V shed 5 bases and J shed 10 bases, with 15 bases lying between them. Looked up from germline, CDR1 is ENHRY and CDR2 is SYGVKD. This CDR3 region has 12 residues. CDR3 loop: CAISLGGVDQYF. CDR3 in DNA: TGTGCCATCAGTTTGGGTGGAGTCGACCAGTACTTC.